The present T cell receptor beta chain was sequenced within a study of blood T cells in healthy people across ages. Overall study: Template-switching capture recovered about one barcoded beta molecule per two T cells.

The CDR3 contains 15 residues. Germline CDR1 and CDR2: LGHNA and YNFKEQ. V dropped 0 bases and J dropped 9; count of bases not matched to a gene: 7. With a J-beta primer mix and a sample-barcoded 5' primer, a second PCR ran about 7 to 12 cycles. Using its own MiXCR run on the 5' RACE reads, TCRdb lists one record per CDR3 protein. The sample contains 1.5 million to 2 million distinct CDR3 sequences, less than 50% of which appear only once. The sequence came from a woman aged 40 to 50 in good health. Material: blood. This chain joins TRBV4-2 and TRBJ2-1; 8 positions match TRBD2. The CDR3 protein is CASSQEGGTSGEQFF. CDR3 in DNA: TGTGCCAGCAGCCAAGAGGGTGGTACTAGCGGTGAGCAGTTCTTC.